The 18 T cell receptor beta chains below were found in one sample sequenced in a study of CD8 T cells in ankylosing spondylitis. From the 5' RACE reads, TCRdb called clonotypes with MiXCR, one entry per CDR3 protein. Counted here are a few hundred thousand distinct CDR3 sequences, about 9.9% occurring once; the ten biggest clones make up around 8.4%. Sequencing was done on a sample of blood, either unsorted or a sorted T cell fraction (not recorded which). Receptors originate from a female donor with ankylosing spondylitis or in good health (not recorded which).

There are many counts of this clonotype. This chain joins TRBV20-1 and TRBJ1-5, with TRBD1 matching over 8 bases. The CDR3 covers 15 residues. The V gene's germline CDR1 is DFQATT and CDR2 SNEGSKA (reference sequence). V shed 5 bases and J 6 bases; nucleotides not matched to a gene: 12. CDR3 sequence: CSAFYPGGAFQPQHF. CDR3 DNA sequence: TGCAGTGCTTTTTACCCAGGGGGCGCCTTTCAGCCCCAGCATTTT.

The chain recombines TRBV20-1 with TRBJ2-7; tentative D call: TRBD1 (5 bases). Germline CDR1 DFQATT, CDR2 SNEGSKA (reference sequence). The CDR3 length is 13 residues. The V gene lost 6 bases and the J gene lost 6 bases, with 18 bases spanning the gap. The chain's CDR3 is CSAKKPQGTEQYF. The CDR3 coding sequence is TGCAGTGCAAAAAAACCCCAGGGAACCGAGCAGTACTTC.

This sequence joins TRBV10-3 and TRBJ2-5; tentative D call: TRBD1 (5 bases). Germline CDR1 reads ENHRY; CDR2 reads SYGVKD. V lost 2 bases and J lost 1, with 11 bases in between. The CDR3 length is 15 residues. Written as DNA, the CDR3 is TGTGCCATCAGTGAGACAGGCTACCCCCAAGAGACCCAGTACTTC. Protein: CAISETGYPQETQYF.

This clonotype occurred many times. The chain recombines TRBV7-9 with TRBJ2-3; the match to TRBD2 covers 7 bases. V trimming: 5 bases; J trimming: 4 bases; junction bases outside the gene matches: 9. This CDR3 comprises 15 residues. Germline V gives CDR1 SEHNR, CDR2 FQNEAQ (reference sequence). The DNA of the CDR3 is TGTGCCAGCAGCGAGAGATCCAGCGGGGCAGATACGCAGTATTTT. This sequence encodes CASSERSSGADTQYF.

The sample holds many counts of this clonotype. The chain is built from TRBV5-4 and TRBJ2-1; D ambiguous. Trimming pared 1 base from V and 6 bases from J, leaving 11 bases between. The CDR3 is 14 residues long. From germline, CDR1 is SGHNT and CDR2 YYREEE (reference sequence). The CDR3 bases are TGTGCCAGCAGCTTGATCCGGAATCTCAATGAGCAGTTCTTC. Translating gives CASSLIRNLNEQFF.

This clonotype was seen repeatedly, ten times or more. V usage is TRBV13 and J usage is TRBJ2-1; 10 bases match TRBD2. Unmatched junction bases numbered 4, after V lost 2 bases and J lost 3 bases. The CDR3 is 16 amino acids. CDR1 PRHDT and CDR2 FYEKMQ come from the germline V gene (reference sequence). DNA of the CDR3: TGTGCCAGCAGCTTAAGGACTAGCGGTTTCTACAATGAGCAGTTCTTC. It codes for CASSLRTSGFYNEQFF.

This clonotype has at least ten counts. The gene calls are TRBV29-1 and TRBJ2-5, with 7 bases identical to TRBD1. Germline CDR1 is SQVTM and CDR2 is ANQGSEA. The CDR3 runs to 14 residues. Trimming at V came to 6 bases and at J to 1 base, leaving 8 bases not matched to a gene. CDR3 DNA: TGCAGCGTCAAAAAGAGGGGGCCCCAAGAGACCCAGTACTTC. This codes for CSVKKRGPQETQYF.

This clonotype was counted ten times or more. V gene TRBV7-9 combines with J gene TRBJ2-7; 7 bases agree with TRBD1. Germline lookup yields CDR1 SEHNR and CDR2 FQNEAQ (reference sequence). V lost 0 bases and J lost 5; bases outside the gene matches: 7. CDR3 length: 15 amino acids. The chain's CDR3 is CASSLAVGTANEQYF. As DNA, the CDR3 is TGTGCCAGCAGCTTAGCCGTTGGGACAGCCAACGAGCAGTACTTC.

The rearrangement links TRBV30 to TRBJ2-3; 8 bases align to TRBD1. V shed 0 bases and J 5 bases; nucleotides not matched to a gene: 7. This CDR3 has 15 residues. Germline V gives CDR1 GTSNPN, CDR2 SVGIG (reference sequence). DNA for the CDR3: TGTGCCTGGAGTGTATCGGACAGGGACAGAGATACGCAGTATTTT. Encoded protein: CAWSVSDRDRDTQYF.

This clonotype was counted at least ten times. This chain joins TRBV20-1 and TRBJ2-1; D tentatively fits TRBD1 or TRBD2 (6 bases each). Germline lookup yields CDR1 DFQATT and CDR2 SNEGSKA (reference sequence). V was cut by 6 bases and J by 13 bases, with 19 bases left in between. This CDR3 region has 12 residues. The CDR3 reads CSASTGAQIQFF. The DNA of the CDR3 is TGCAGTGCAAGCACGGGGGCCCAGATCCAGTTCTTC.

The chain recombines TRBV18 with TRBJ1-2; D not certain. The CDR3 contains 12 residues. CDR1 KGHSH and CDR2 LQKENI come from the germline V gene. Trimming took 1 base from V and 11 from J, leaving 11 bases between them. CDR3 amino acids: CASSPRSTGYTF. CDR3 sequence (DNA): TGTGCCAGCTCACCACGGAGCACGGGTTACACCTTC.

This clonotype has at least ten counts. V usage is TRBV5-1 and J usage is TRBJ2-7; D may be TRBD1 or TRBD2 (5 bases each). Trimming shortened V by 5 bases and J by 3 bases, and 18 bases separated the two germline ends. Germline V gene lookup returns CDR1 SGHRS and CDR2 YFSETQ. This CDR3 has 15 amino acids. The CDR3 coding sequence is TGCGCCAGCAGAAGTGAGGGGAGTAAAAACTACGAGCAGTACTTC. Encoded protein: CASRSEGSKNYEQYF.

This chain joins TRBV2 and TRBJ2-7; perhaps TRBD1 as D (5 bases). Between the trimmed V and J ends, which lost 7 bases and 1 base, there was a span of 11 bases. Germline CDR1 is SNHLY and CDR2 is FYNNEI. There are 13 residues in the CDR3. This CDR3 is CASKADRSYEQYF. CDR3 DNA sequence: TGTGCCAGCAAGGCAGACAGATCCTACGAGCAGTACTTC.

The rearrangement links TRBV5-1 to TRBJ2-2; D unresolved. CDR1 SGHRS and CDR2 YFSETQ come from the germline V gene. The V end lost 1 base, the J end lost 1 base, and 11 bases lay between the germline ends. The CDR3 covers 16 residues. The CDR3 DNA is TGCGCCAGCAGCTTGAGGTCGACCGGGAACACCGGGGAGCTGTTTTTT. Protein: CASSLRSTGNTGELFF.

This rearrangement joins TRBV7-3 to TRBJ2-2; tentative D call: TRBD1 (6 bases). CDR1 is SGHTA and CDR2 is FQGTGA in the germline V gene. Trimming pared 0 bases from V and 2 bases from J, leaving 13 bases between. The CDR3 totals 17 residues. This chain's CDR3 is CASSLTQGQRNTGELFF. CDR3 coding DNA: TGTGCCAGCAGCTTAACGCAGGGGCAGCGAAACACCGGGGAGCTGTTTTTT. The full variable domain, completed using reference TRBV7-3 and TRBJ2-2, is GAGVSQTPSNKVTEKGKYVELRCDPISGHTALYWYRQSLGQGPEFLIYFQGTGAADDSGLPNDRFFAVRPEGSVSTLKIQRTERGDSAVYLCASSLTQGQRNTGELFFGEGSRLTVL.

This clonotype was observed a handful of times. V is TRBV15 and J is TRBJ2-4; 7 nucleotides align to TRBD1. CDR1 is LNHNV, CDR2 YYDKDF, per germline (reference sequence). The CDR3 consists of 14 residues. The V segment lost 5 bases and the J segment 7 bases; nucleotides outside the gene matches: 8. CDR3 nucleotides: TGTGCCACCAGCTCACGAGACAGGGCCAACATTCAGTACTTC. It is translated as CATSSRDRANIQYF.

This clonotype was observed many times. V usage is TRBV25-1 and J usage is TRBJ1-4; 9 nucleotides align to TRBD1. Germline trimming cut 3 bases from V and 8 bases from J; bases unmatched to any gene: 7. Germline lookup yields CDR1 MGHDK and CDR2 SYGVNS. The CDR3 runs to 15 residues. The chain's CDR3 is CASSDLRDRVEKLFF. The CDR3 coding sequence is TGTGCCAGCAGTGACCTCCGGGACAGGGTCGAAAAACTGTTTTTT.

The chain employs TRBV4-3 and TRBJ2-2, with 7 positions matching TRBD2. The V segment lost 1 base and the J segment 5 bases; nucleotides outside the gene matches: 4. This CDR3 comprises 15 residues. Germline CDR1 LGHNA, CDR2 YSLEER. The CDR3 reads CASSQGTRVTGELFF. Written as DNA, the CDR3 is TGCGCCAGCAGCCAAGGGACTAGGGTTACCGGGGAGCTGTTTTTT.